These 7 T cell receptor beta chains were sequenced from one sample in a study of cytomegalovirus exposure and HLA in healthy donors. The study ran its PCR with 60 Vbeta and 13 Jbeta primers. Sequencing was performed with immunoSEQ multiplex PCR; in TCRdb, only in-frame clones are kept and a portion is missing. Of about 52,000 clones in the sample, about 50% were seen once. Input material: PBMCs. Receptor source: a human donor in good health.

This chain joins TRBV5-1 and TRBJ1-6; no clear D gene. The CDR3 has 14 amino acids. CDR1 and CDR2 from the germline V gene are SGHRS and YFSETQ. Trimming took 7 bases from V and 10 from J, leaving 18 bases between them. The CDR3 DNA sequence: TGCGCCAGCGGGTCCGAGGATCTTAGGTCACCCCTCCACTTT. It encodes CASGSEDLRSPLHF.

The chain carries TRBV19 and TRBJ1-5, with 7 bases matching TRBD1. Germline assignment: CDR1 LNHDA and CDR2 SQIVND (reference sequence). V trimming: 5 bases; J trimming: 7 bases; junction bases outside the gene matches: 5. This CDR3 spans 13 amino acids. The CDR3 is CASSADRAQPQHF. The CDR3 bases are TGTGCCAGTAGTGCCGACAGGGCCCAGCCCCAGCATTTT.

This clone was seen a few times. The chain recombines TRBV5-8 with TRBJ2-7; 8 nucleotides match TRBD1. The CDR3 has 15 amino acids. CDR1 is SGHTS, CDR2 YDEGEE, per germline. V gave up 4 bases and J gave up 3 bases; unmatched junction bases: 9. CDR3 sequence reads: CASSRGQGLYYEQYF. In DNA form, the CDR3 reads TGTGCCAGCAGCCGTGGACAGGGCCTTTACTACGAGCAGTACTTC.

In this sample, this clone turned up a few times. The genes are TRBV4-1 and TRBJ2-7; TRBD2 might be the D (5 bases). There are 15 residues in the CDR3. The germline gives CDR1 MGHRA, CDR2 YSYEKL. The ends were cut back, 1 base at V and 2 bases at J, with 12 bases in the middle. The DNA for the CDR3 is TGCGCCAGCAGCCAAGTCCCGGGAACCGCCTACGAGCAGTACTTC. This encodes CASSQVPGTAYEQYF.

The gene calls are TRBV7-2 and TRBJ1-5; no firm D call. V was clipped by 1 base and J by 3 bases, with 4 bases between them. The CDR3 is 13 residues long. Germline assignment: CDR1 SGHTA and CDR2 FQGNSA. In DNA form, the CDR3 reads TGTGCCAGCAGCTTAGACTCCAATCAGCCCCAGCATTTT. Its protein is CASSLDSNQPQHF.

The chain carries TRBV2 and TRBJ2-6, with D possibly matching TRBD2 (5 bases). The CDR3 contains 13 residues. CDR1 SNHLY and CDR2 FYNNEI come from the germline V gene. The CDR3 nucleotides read TGTGCAAACCCGAGGGCTGGGGCCAACGTCCTGACTTTC. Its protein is CANPRAGANVLTF.

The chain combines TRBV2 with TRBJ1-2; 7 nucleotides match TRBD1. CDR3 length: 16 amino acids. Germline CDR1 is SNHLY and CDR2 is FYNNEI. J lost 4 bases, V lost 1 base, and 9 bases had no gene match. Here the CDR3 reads CASSEGTGTVVYGYTF. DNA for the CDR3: TGTGCCAGCAGTGAAGGCACCGGGACAGTCGTCTATGGCTACACCTTC.